This TCR beta chain is drawn from a study of blood T cell repertoires in COVID-19 (TCRdb year 2020). At the level of the whole study: Collaborator samples came from the United States, Italy and Spain and covered acute and convalescent phases of COVID-19. Deeply sampled blood TCRbeta repertoires from subjects exposed to, actively infected with, or recovered from COVID-19 were included in the dataset. The prospective study material was composed of cDNA or gDNA derived from T cells, B-cell-depleted T cells, or PBMCs. The sample metadata nearly always contained a de-identified subject ID, COVID-19 status, age in years and sex. HLA class I and class II types, where available, came from metadata supplied by the sample provider rather than from assay-based typing. The repertoires were released in a freely available public database meant as a resource for research on the immune response to SARS-CoV-2. Samples came from the ongoing ImmuneRACE study (first 160 participants) plus 1,254 subjects from 6 global collaborators. Results the study describes overall, beyond this receptor: The quantity of clinical and demographic metadata differed by source and by participant and was supplied without curation.

The immunoSEQ Assay, a bias-controlled multiplex PCR, was used to amplify TCRbeta CDR3 regions from genomic DNA. Turning to the authors' computational methods: Within the assay, amplification of reference gene primers was used to estimate how many nucleated cells each sample contained. To quantify the absolute abundance of each unique TCRbeta CDR3 rearrangement, sequence reads were collapsed and filtered. For each sample, productive Simpson clonality was calculated as the square root of Simpson's diversity index over productive rearrangements. The table was pulled from immuneACCESS by TCRdb, which kept in-frame rearrangements only. Such tables lose some clones; where checked, under half of the loss comes from unresolved V genes, and the rest has no known cause. Clone size and the V and J calls come from that table; the DNA yielded D and trimming. This sample comprises about 200,000 clones, about 87% of them detected only once. 6.2% of the sample is taken by the ten largest.

Concerning this clone: The antigen it recognizes is unknown. No much larger clonotype is one base removed from it; base qualities were not supplied.

Its CDR3 holds 13 amino acids, cysteine through phenylalanine. Of the read, only the CDR3 DNA is kept; its 39 bases are in frame from base 1. V is pared back by 4 bases and J by 8 bases, with 14 bases lying between the germline termini. CDR1 is given as SGHTA and CDR2 as FQGTGA, both from the germline V gene. A second Seattle source provided samples from volunteer blood donors who had recovered from COVID-19. Collaborating institutions collected whole blood in K2EDTA tubes following their own protocols. Collaborator samples were shipped for TCRbeta analysis as frozen whole blood, isolated PBMCs, or DNA extracted from either sample type.

The origin of this receptor is a man aged 55 to 70 who had recovered from COVID-19. The rearranged segments are TRBV7-3 and TRBJ2-5, with TRBD1 tentatively as D gene (6 bases match). Input material: peripheral blood. The base sequence is TGTGCCAGCAGCTCCAACGAAGGGGGAACCCAGTACTTC. The translation is CASSSNEGGTQYF.